These 5 T cell receptor beta chains share one sample of origin, sequenced in a study of blood T cell repertoires in COVID-19. Data came from immunoSEQ multiplex PCR; TCRdb stores just in-frame clones and leaves some out. The table includes 210,000 or so clones, approximately 90% detected once. The material sequenced was peripheral blood. The receptors shown here come from a young man with COVID-19, enrolled during active disease.

This CDR3 is CASSLAPPGINSPLHF. In DNA form, the CDR3 reads TGTGCCAGCAGCTTAGCTCCCCCAGGTATTAATTCACCCCTCCACTTT. This rearrangement joins TRBV7-2 to TRBJ1-6, with D hard to call. The CDR3 has 16 residues. Germline-derived CDR1 and CDR2 are SGHTA and FQGNSA. Trimming cost V 0 bases and J 6 bases, with 12 bases left between them. Complete variable domain (other parts from reference TRBV7-2 and TRBJ1-6): GAGVSQSPSNKVTEKGKDVELRCDPISGHTALYWYRQSLGQGLEFLIYFQGNSAPDKSGLPSDRFSAERTGGSVSTLTIQRTQQEDSAVYLCASSLAPPGINSPLHFGNGTRLTVT.

This chain uses TRBV27 with TRBJ1-1; D may be TRBD1 (6 bases). V was clipped by 5 bases and J by 3 bases, with 19 bases between them. Germline assignment: CDR1 MNHEY and CDR2 SMNVEV (reference sequence). The CDR3 loop spans 16 amino acids. For the CDR3, the DNA is TGTGCCAGCAGTCTGCAAACAGGGACCGGGTACACTGAAGCTTTCTTT. Translated, it gives CASSLQTGTGYTEAFF.

The CDR3 is CASSQDPPGVYSNQPQHF. The DNA for the CDR3 is TGCGCCAGCAGCCAAGACCCCCCAGGGGTTTATAGCAATCAGCCCCAGCATTTT. The chain combines TRBV4-3 with TRBJ1-5; D perhaps matches TRBD1 (6 bases). Germline V gene data show CDR1 as LGHNA and CDR2 as YSLEER. Trimming removed 0 bases at V and 0 bases at J, with 15 bases between. The CDR3 is made up of 18 amino acids.

The V gene is TRBV9, the J gene TRBJ2-2, with TRBD1 identical over 9 bases. Germline CDR1 reads SGDLS; CDR2 reads YYNGEE. The CDR3 length is 17 residues. With V trimmed by 1 base and J by 7 bases, 11 bases remained unmatched. CDR3 loop: CASSVTAGQGGGGELFF. The CDR3 coding sequence is TGTGCCAGCAGCGTAACCGCGGGACAGGGTGGTGGCGGGGAGCTGTTTTTT.

The rearrangement uses TRBV4-1 and TRBJ1-1; no clear D gene. Between the trimmed V and J ends, which lost 0 bases and 0 bases, there was a span of 8 bases. CDR1 and CDR2 from the germline V gene are MGHRA and YSYEKL. The CDR3 extends over 15 amino acids. The CDR3 spells CASSQDLTMNTEAFF. CDR3 nucleotides: TGCGCCAGCAGCCAAGATTTGACTATGAACACTGAAGCTTTCTTT.